This T cell receptor beta chain emerged from a study of blood T cell repertoires in COVID-19. On the study more broadly: PBMCs, B-cell-depleted T cells, or T cells were the source of the cDNA or gDNA that made up the material.

Libraries were prepared by immunoSEQ multiplex PCR; TCRdb keeps only in-frame clonotypes and omits some of them. The sample has around 260,000 clones, roughly 86% seen once. One Seattle source followed patients from active infection through their disease course. V dropped 2 bases and J dropped 4 bases, with 9 bases sitting between them. CDR1 is SGHKS and CDR2 is YYEKEE in the germline V gene (reference sequence). CDR3 length equals 13 residues. The specimen sequenced was peripheral blood. This receptor was identified in a woman in her sixties or seventies with COVID-19, enrolled during active disease. The chain combines TRBV5-5 with TRBJ1-2; D may be TRBD1 (6 bases). The CDR3 reads CASSLQGLYGYTF. DNA for the CDR3: TGTGCCAGCAGCTTACAGGGCCTCTATGGCTACACCTTC.